This T cell receptor beta chain was observed in a study of T cell changes during pregnancy in multiple sclerosis. The CDR3 totals 16 residues. V gave up 1 base and J gave up 8 bases, with 18 bases separating them. CDR1 and CDR2 from the germline V gene are SGHTS and YDEGEE. Data came from immunoSEQ multiplex PCR; TCRdb stores just in-frame clones and leaves some out. The sample gives more than 50,000 clones, 70% to 90% of which show up once; roughly 2.7% is in the top ten. The J gene is TRBJ1-4, the V gene TRBV5-8, with D tentatively TRBD1 (5 bases). The material sequenced was peripheral blood, taken in the first trimester of pregnancy. The clonotype was recovered from a female donor with multiple sclerosis, enrolled in a pregnancy study. CDR3 in amino acids: CASSLSHEAGGEKLFF. CDR3 in DNA: TGTGCCAGCAGCTTGAGTCACGAAGCGGGGGGAGAAAAACTGTTTTTT. Together with reference TRBV5-8 and TRBJ1-4, the CDR3 gives the full variable domain: EAGVTQSPTHLIKTRGQQATLRCSPISGHTSVYWYQQALGLGLQFLLWYDEGEERNRGNFPPRFSGRQFPNYSSELNVNALELEDSALYLCASSLSHEAGGEKLFFGSGTQLSVL.